This TCR beta chain was sequenced during a study of shared clonotypes between healthy human individuals. TCRdb's table, derived via immunoSEQ multiplex PCR, lists solely in-frame clones and lacks some. The table shows some 660,000 clones, with less than 80% occurring only once. This CDR3 spans 17 amino acids. Every one of the donors was a Caucasian adult that lived in Nashville, Tennessee. The chain joins TRBV21-1 to TRBJ1-1; TRBD1, the table's D call, was not compared with the DNA. TRBV21-1 is a recognized pseudogene. This sequence was found in a woman in her 30s in good health. Sequencing was done on a sample of memory CD4+ T cells sorted from blood. Subset of the sample: CD45RA-negative fraction. This CDR3 reads CASSARDRGQSYTEAFF. In DNA form, the CDR3 reads TGTGCCAGCAGCGCCCGGGACAGGGGGCAAAGTTACACTGAAGCTTTCTTT.